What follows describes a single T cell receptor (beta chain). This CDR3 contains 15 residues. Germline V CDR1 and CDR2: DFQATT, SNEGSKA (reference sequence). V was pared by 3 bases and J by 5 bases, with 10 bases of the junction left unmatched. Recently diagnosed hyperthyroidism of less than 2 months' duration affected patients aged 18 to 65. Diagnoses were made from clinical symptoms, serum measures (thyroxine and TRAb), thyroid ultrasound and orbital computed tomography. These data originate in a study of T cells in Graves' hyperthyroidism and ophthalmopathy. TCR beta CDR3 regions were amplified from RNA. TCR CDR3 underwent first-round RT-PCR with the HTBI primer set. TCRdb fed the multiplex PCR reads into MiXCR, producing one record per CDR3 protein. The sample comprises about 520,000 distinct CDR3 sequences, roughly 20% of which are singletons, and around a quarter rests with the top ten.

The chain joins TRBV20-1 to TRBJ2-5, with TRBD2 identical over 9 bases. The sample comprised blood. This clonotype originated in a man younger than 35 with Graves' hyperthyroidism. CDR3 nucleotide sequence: TGCAGTGCTAGGAGGCTAGCGGGACGTGGGGAGACCCAGTACTTC. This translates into CSARRLAGRGETQYF.